The 9 T cell receptor beta chains below come from one sample, sequenced in a study of blood T cell repertoires in COVID-19. Libraries were prepared by immunoSEQ multiplex PCR; TCRdb keeps only in-frame clonotypes and omits some of them. The sample consists of more than 250,000 clones, approximately 82% of them appearing once. Sequenced sample: peripheral blood. These receptors came from a woman aged 45-59 years with acute or convalescent COVID-19.

V gene TRBV6-5 combines with J gene TRBJ2-6, with D uncertain. V was shortened by 7 bases and J by 3 bases, with 10 bases between the two germline ends. Germline loops: CDR1 MNHEY, CDR2 SVGAGI. CDR3 length: 14 residues. In DNA, the CDR3 is TGTGCCAGCACGGAGCAGTTTGGGGCCAACGTCCTGACTTTC. Protein sequence: CASTEQFGANVLTF.

This clone appeared a few times. V gene TRBV9 combines with J gene TRBJ2-2; 12 nucleotides match TRBD2. Trimming took 5 bases from V and 5 from J; bases not matched to a gene: 7. The CDR3 is 16 residues long. Germline V CDR1 and CDR2: SGDLS, YYNGEE. CDR3 sequence: CASRYPLAGGTGELFF. The CDR3 nucleotides are TGTGCCAGCAGGTACCCTCTAGCGGGGGGGACCGGGGAGCTGTTTTTT.

The chain combines TRBV5-4 with TRBJ2-3, with TRBD1 identical over 10 bases. J lost 6 bases, V lost 1 base, and 5 bases had no gene match. The CDR3 is 15 residues long. Germline values: CDR1 SGHNT, CDR2 YYREEE (reference sequence). The CDR3 coding sequence is TGTGCCAGCAGCTTGATTGGACAGGGGGAGGATACGCAGTATTTT. Protein: CASSLIGQGEDTQYF.

This clone was counted only a few times. This sequence joins TRBV19 and TRBJ2-7, with D possibly being TRBD2 (5 bases). V gave up 4 bases and J gave up 6 bases, with 13 bases separating them. CDR1 LNHDA and CDR2 SQIVND come from the germline V gene (reference sequence). This CDR3 is built from 13 residues. The CDR3 loop reads CASSRVEGLEQYF. The CDR3 nucleotides read TGTGCCAGTAGTAGGGTAGAGGGCCTCGAGCAGTACTTC.

The chain recombines TRBV5-6 with TRBJ1-1, with 7 bases lining up with TRBD1. The trim removed 4 bases at V and 0 bases at J, leaving 3 bases unmatched. This CDR3 spans 14 amino acids. From germline, CDR1 is SGHDT and CDR2 YYEEEE. CDR3 in amino acids: CASSRTGMNTEAFF. The CDR3 nucleotides read TGTGCCAGCAGCCGGACAGGAATGAACACTGAAGCTTTCTTT.

This sequence joins TRBV25-1 and TRBJ1-1, with 8 bases aligning to TRBD1. CDR1 is MGHDK, CDR2 SYGVNS, per germline. J was trimmed by 13 bases and V by 6 bases; bases with no gene match: 16. There are 14 residues in the CDR3. CDR3 sequence (DNA): TGTGCCAGCAGCCCTTACTCGTCGAGACAGGGGTGTTTCTTT. Translated: CASSPYSSRQGCFF. Full variable domain (outside the CDR3, taken from reference TRBV25-1 and TRBJ1-1): EADIYQTPRYLVIGTGKKITLECSQTMGHDKMYWYQQDPGMELHLIHYSYGVNSTEKGDLSSESTVSRIRTEHFPLTLESARPSHTSQYLCASSPYSSRQGCFFGQGTRLTVV.

The V and J genes are TRBV6-5 and TRBJ1-2; 8 bases are a match to TRBD1. The J segment lost 4 bases and the V segment lost 6 bases, leaving 7 bases of the junction unmatched. From germline, CDR1 is MNHEY and CDR2 SVGAGI. The length of the CDR3 is 14 residues. CDR3 sequence: CASSPTGEGYGYTF. CDR3 sequence (DNA): TGTGCCAGCAGCCCGACAGGGGAAGGCTATGGCTACACCTTC.

V usage is TRBV5-1 and J usage is TRBJ2-7; tentative D call: TRBD2 (5 bases). CDR1 is SGHRS, CDR2 YFSETQ, per germline. Trimming removed 4 bases at V and 3 bases at J, with 14 bases between. This CDR3 comprises 14 residues. The CDR3: CASSAGLGDYEQYF. Here the CDR3 DNA reads TGCGCCAGCAGCGCTGGTCTGGGAGACTACGAGCAGTACTTC.

The chain has TRBV18 and TRBJ1-2; D is ambiguous. This CDR3 spans 13 amino acids. V gave up 9 bases and J gave up 8 bases, with 19 bases separating them. Per germline, CDR1 KGHSH and CDR2 LQKENI. CDR3 DNA: TGTGCCAGTTCCGTAGAAACAGCCGGCGGCTACACCTTC. Protein product: CASSVETAGGYTF.